The clone carrying this T cell receptor beta chain has only a few counts. Its antigen is as yet unknown. This record comes from a study of beta chain features in type 1 diabetes. Study findings and constraints: TCRB CDR3s from Type 1 diabetes patients were moderately but significantly shorter in all four CD4+ subsets. Patients with type 1 diabetes showed fewer VDJ junction insertions and more deletions. The question left open here concerned HLA type influencing TCRB rearrangement. Reads derived from cDNA could over-represent cells showing high TCR expression.

Expressed TCRB transcripts were sequenced after all isolated RNA was converted to cDNA. Produced via immunoSEQ multiplex PCR; TCRdb's table is partial and in-frame only. Of 95,000 to 150,000 clones in the sample, 16% were seen once. By way of CD45RO/CCR7/CD25/CD127/CD95/CD27, the CD4+ regulatory, stem cell-like memory, central memory and naive cells were sorted. Trimming cost V 6 bases and J 2 bases; bases outside gene matches: 6. The CDR3 has 15 residues. Germline V gene sequence: CDR1 MNHEY, CDR2 SVGAGI. Specimen: central memory CD4+ T cells from blood. The clonotype was recovered from a man aged 25-40 years with type 1 diabetes. This rearrangement joins TRBV6-5 to TRBJ2-5, with TRBD2 matching over 10 bases. In DNA, the CDR3 is TGTGCCAGCAGCCCTCAGACTAGCGGGCAAGAGACCCAGTACTTC. It specifies CASSPQTSGQETQYF.